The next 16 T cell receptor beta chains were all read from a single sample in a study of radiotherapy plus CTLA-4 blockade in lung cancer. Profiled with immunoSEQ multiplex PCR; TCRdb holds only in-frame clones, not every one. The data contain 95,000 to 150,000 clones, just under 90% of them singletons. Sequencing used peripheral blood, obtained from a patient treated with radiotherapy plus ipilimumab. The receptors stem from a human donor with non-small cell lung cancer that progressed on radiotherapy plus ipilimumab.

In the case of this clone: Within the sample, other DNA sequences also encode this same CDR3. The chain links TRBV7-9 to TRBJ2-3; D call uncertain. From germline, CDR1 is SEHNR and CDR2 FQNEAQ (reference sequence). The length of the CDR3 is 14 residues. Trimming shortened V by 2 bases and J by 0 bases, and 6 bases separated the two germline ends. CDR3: CASSLWRSTDTQYF. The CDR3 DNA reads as TGTGCCAGCAGCTTATGGCGGAGCACAGATACGCAGTATTTT.

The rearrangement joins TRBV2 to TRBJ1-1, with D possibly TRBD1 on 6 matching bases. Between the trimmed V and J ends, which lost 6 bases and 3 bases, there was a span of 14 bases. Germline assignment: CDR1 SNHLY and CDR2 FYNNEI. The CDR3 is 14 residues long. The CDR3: CASRRTDFDTEAFF. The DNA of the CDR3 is TGTGCCAGCAGACGGACAGACTTTGACACTGAAGCTTTCTTT.

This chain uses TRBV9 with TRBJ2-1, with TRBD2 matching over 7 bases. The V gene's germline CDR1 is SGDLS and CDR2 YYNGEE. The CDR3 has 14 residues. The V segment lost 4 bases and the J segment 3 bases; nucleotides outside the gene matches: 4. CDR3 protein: CASSPGGRYNEQFF. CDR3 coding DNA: TGTGCCAGCAGCCCGGGGGGACGCTACAATGAGCAGTTCTTC.

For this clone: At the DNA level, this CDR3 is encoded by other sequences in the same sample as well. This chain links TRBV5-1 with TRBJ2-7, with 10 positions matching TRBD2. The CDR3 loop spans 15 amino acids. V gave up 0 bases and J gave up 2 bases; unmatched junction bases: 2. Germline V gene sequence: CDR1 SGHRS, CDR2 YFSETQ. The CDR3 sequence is CASSLVLAGAYEQYF. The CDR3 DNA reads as TGCGCCAGCAGCTTGGTTCTAGCGGGGGCCTACGAGCAGTACTTC.

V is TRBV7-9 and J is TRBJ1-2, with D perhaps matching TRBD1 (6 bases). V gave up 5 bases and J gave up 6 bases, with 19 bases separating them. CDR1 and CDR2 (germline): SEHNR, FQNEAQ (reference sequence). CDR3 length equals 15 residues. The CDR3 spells CASSRIQGFQNGYTF. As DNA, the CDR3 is TGTGCCAGCAGCCGTATACAGGGATTCCAGAATGGCTACACCTTC.

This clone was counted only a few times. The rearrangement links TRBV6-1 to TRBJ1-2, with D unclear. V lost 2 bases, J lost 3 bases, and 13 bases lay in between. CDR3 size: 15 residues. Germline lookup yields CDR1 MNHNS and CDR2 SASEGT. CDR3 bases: TGTGCCAGCAGTGAAAGGTGGAGCAAAGACTATGGCTACACCTTC. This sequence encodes CASSERWSKDYGYTF.

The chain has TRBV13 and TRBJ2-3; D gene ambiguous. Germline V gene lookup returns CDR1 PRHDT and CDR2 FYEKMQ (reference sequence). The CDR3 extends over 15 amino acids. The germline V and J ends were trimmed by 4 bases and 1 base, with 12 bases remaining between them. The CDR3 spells CASSSEIKGTDTQYF. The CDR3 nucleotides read TGTGCCAGCAGCTCGGAGATAAAGGGCACAGATACGCAGTATTTT.

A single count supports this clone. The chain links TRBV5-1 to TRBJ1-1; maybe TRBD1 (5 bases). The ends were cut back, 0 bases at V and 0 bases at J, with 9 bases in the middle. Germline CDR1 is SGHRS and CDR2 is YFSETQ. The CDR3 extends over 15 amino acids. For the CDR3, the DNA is TGCGCCAGCAGCTTGGGGGGGTCGATGAACACTGAAGCTTTCTTT. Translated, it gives CASSLGGSMNTEAFF.

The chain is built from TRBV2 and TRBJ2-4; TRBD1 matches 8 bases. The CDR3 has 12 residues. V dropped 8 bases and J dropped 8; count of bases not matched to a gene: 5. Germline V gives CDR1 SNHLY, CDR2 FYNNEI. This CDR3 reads CASDRGWDIQYF. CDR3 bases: TGTGCCAGCGACAGGGGATGGGACATTCAGTACTTC.

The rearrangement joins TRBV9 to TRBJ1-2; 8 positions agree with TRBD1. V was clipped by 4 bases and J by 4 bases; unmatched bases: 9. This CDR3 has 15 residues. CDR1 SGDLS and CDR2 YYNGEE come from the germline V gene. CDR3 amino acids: CASSKGQAGVYGYTF. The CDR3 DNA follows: TGTGCCAGCAGCAAGGGACAGGCCGGCGTCTATGGCTACACCTTC. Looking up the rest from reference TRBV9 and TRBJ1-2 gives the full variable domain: DSGVTQTPKHLITATGQRVTLRCSPRSGDLSVYWYQQSLDQGLQFLIQYYNGEERAKGNILERFSAQQFPDLHSELNLSSLELGDSALYFCASSKGQAGVYGYTFGSGTRLTVV.

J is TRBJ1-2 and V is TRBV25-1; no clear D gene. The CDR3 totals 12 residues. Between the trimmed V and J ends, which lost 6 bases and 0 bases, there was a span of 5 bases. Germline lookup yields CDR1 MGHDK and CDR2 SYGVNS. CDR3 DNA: TGTGCCAGCAGGGGTTCTAACTATGGCTACACCTTC. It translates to CASRGSNYGYTF.

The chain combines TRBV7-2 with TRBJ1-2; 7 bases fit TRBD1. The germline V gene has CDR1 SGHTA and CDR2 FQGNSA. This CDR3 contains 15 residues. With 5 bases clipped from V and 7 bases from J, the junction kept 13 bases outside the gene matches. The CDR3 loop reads CASSKQGTPGGGYTF. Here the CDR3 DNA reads TGTGCCAGCAGCAAACAGGGGACCCCGGGGGGTGGCTACACCTTC.

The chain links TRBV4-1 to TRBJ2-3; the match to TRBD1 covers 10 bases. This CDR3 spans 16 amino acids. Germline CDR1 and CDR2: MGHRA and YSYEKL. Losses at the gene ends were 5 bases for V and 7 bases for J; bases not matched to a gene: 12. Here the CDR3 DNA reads TGCGCCAGCAGCGCACTCGGACAGGGGGACGTGAATACGCAGTATTTT. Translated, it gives CASSALGQGDVNTQYF.

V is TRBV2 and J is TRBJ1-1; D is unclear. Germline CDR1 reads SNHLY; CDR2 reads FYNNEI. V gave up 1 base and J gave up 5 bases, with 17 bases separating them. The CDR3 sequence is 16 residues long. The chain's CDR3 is CASSEVTVLSRTEAFF. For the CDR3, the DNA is TGTGCCAGCAGTGAAGTTACAGTGCTAAGCAGGACTGAAGCTTTCTTT.

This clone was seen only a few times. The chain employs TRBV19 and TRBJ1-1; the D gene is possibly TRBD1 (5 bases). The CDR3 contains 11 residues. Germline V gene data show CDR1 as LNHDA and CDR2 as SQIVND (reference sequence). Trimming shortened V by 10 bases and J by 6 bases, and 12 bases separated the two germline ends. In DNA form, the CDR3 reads TGTGCCACTCGATGGGGGTCTGAAGCTTTCTTT. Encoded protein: CATRWGSEAFF. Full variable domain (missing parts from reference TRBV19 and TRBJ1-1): DGGITQSPKYLFRKEGQNVTLSCEQNLNHDAMYWYRQDPGQGLRLIYYSQIVNDFQKGDIAEGYSVSREKKESFPLTVTSAQKNPTAFYLCATRWGSEAFFGQGTRLTVV.

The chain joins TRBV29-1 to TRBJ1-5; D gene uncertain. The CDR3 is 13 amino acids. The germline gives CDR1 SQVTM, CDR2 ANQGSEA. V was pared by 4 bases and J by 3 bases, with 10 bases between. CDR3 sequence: CSVGTAPNQPQHF. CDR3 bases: TGCAGCGTTGGGACGGCCCCCAATCAGCCCCAGCATTTT.